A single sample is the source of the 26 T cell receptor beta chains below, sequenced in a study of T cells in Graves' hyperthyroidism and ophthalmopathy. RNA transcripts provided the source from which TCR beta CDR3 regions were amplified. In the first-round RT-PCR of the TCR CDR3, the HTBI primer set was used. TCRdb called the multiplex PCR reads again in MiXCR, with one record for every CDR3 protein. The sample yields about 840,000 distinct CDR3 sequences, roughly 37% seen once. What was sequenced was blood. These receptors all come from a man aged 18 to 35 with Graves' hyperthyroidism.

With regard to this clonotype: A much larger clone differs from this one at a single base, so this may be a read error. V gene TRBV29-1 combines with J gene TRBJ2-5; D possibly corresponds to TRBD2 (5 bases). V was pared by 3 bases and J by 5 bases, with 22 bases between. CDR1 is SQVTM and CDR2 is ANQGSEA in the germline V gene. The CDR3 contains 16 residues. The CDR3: CSVELDGEGLGETQYF. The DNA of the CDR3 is TGCAGCGTTGAGTTGGACGGGGAAGGGTTGGGGGAGACCCAGTACTTC.

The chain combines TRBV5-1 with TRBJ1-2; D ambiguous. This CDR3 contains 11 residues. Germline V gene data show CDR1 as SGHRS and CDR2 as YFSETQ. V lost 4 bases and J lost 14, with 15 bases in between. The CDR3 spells CASSTGGMRTF. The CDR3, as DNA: TGCGCCAGCAGCACGGGAGGCATGAGAACCTTC.

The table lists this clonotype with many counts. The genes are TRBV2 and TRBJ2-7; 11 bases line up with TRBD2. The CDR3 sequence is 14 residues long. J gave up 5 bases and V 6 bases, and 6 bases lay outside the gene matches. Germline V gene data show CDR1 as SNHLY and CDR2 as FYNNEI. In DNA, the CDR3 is TGTGCCAGCAGCCCGGGACTAGCGGACGACGAGCAGTACTTC. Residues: CASSPGLADDEQYF.

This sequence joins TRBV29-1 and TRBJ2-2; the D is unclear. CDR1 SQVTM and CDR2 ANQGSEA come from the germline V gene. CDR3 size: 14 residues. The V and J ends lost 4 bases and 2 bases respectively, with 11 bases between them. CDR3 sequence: CSVVETLNTGELFF. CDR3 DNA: TGCAGCGTTGTGGAGACCCTTAACACCGGGGAGCTGTTTTTT.

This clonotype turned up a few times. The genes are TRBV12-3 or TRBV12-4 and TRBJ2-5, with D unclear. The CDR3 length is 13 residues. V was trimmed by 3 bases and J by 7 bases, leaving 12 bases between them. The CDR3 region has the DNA TGTGCCAGCAGTTTCAGAGAAAGTACGACCCAGTACTTC. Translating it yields CASSFRESTTQYF.

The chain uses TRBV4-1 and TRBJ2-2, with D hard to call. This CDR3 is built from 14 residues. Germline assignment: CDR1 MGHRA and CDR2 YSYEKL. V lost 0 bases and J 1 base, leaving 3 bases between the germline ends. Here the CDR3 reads CASSQDGNTGELFF. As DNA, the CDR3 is TGCGCCAGCAGCCAAGATGGGAACACCGGGGAGCTGTTTTTT.

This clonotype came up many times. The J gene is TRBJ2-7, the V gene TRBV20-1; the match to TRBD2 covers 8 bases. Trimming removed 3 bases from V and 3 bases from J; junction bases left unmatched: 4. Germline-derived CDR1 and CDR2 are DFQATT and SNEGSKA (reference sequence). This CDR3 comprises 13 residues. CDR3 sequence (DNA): TGCAGTGCTAGCGGGAGGGCCCTCTACGAGCAGTACTTC. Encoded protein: CSASGRALYEQYF.

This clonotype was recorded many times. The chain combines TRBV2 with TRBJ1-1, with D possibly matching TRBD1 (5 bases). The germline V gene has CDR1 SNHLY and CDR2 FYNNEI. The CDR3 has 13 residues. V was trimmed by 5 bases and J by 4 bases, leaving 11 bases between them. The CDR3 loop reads CASSREQGTEAFF. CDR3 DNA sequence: TGTGCCAGCAGTCGGGAGCAGGGCACTGAAGCTTTCTTT.

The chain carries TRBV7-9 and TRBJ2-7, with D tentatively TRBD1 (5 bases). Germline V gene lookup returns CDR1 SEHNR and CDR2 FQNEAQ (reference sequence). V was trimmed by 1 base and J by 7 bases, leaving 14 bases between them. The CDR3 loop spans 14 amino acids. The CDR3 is CASSLEGPNREQYF. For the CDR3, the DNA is TGTGCCAGCAGCTTAGAGGGGCCCAACCGAGAGCAGTACTTC.

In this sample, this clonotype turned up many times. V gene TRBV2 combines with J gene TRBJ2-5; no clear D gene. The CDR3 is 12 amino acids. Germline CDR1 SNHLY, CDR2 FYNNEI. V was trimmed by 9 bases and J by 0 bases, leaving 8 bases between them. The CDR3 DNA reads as TGTGCCAGAAGCACGTACCAAGAGACCCAGTACTTC. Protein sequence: CARSTYQETQYF.

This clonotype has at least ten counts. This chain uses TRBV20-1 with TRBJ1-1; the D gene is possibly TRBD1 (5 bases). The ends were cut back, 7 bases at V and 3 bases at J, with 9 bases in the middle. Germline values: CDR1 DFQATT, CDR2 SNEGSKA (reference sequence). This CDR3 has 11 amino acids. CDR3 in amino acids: CSVPGYTEAFF. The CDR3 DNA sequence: TGCAGTGTACCAGGGTACACTGAAGCTTTCTTT.

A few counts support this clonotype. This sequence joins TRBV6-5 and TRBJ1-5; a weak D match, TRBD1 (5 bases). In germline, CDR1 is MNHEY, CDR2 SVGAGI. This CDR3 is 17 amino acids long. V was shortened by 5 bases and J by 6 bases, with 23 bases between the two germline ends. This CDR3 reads CASSDPLGGVMGQPQHF. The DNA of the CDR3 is TGTGCCAGCAGTGATCCATTGGGGGGGGTTATGGGTCAGCCCCAGCATTTT.

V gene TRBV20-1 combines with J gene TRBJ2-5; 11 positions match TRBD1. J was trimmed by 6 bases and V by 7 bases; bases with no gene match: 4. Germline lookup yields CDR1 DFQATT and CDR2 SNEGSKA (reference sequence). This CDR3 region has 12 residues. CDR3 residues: CSGDRGRKTQYF. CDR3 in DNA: TGCAGTGGGGACAGGGGGAGGAAGACCCAGTACTTC.

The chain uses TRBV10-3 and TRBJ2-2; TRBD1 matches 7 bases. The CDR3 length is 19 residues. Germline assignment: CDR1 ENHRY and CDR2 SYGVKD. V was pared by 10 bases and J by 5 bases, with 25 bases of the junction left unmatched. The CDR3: CASSLPWSRQGEGTGELFF. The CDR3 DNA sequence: TGTGCCAGCAGCCTCCCGTGGTCGCGGCAGGGGGAAGGGACCGGGGAGCTGTTTTTT.

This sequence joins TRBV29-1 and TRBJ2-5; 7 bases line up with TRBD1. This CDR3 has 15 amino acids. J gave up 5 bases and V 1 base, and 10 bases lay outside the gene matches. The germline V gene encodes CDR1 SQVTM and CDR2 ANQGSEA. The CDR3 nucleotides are TGCAGCGTTGAAGGCGTTGGGACAGCGGCGGAGACCCAGTACTTC. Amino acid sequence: CSVEGVGTAAETQYF.

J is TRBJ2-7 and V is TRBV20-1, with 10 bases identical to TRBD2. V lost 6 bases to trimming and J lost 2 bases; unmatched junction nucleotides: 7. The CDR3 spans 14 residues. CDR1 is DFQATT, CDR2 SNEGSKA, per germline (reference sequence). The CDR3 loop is CSAPGGLATYEQYF. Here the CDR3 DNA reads TGCAGTGCCCCCGGGGGACTAGCGACCTACGAGCAGTACTTC.

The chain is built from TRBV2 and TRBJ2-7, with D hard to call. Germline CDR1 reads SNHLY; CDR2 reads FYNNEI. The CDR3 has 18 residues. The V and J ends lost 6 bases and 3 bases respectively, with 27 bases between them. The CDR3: CASSGAGGLLNLHYEQYF. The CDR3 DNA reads TGTGCCAGCAGCGGCGCCGGTGGGCTCCTTAATCTCCACTACGAGCAGTACTTC. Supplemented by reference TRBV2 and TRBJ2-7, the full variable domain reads EPEVTQTPSHQVTQMGQEVILRCVPISNHLYFYWYRQILGQKVEFLVSFYNNEISEKSEIFDDQFSVERPDGSNFTLKIRSTKLEDSAMYFCASSGAGGLLNLHYEQYFGPGTRLTVT.

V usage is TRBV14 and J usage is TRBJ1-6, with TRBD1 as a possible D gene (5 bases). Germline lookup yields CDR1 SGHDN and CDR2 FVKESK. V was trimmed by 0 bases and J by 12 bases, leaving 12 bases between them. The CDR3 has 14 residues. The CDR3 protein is CASSQDRGRIPLHF. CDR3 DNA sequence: TGTGCCAGCAGCCAAGATCGGGGACGGATACCCCTCCACTTT.

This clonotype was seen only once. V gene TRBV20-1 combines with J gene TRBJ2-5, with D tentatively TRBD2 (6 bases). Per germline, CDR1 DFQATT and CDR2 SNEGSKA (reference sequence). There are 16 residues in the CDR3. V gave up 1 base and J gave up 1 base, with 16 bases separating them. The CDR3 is CSARAREISGQETQYF. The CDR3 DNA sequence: TGCAGTGCTAGAGCGAGGGAGATTAGCGGCCAAGAGACCCAGTACTTC.

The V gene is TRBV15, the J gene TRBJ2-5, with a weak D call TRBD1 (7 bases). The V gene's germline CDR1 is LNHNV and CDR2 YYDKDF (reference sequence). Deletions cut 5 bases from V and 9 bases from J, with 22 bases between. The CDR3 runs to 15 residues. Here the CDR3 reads CATSPETGRREPQYF. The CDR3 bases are TGTGCCACCAGCCCCGAGACAGGGAGGAGGGAGCCCCAGTACTTC.

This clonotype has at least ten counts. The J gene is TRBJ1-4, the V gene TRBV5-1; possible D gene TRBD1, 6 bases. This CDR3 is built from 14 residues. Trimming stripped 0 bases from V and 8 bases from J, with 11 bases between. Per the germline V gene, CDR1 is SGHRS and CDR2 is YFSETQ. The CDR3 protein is CASSLGQAHEKLFF. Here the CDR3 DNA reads TGCGCCAGCAGCTTGGGACAGGCGCACGAAAAACTGTTTTTT.

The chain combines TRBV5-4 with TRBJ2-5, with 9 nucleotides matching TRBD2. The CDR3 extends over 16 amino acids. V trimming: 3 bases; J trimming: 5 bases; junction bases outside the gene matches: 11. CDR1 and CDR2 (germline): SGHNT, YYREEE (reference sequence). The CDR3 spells CASSSISGSRSETQYF. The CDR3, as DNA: TGTGCCAGCAGCTCCATTAGCGGGAGTAGGTCTGAGACCCAGTACTTC.

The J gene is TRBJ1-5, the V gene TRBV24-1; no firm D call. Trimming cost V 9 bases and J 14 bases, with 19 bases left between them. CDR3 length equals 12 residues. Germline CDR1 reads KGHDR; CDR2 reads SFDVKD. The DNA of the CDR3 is TGTGCCACCTCGGTCAGACGGTTCTACGAGCATTTT. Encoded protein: CATSVRRFYEHF.

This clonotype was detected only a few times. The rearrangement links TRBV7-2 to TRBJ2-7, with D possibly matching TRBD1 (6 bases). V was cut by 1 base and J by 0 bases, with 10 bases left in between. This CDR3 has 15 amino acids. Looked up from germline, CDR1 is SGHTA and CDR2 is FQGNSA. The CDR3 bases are TGTGCCAGCAGCTTAGGGACGGACAGCTCCTACGAGCAGTACTTC. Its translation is CASSLGTDSSYEQYF.

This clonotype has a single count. The CDR3 loop is CASSQESLGLGANVLTF. Written as DNA, the CDR3 is TGTGCCAGCAGCCAAGAATCCCTAGGGCTGGGGGCCAACGTCCTGACTTTC. The V and J genes are TRBV3-1 and TRBJ2-6, with no clear D. Germline lookup yields CDR1 LGHDT and CDR2 YNNKEL (reference sequence). Trimming removed 0 bases at V and 4 bases at J, with 13 bases between. The CDR3 loop spans 17 amino acids. Full variable domain (outside the CDR3, taken from reference TRBV3-1 and TRBJ2-6): DTAVSQTPKYLVTQMGNDKSIKCEQNLGHDTMYWYKQDSKKFLKIMFSYNNKELIINETVPNRFSPKSPDKAHLNLHINSLELGDSAVYFCASSQESLGLGANVLTFGAGSRLTVL.

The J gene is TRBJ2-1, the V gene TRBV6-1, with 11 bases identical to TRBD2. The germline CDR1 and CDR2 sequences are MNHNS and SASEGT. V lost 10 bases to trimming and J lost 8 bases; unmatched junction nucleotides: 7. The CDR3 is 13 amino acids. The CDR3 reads CAILAGEGDEQFF. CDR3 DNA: TGTGCCATACTAGCGGGAGAAGGTGATGAGCAGTTCTTC.